The 24 T cell receptor beta chains given below trace back to one sample, sequenced in a study of blood T cell repertoires in COVID-19. Profiled with immunoSEQ multiplex PCR; TCRdb holds only in-frame clones, not every one. The sample records approximately 69,000 clones, about four fifths being singletons. Sample: peripheral blood. Every receptor here comes from a woman in her seventies with acute or convalescent COVID-19.

This rearrangement joins TRBV28 to TRBJ2-7, with 16 bases fitting TRBD2. The CDR3 covers 17 residues. V lost 7 bases, J lost 2 bases, and 8 bases stayed unmatched. Germline V gene lookup returns CDR1 MDHEN and CDR2 SYDVKM. CDR3 residues: CASTPGLAGGTAYEQYF. The DNA for the CDR3 is TGTGCCAGCACCCCGGGACTAGCGGGAGGGACTGCCTACGAGCAGTACTTC.

This rearrangement joins TRBV4-1 to TRBJ1-3, with D unresolved. The V and J ends lost 5 bases and 4 bases respectively, with 6 bases between them. CDR1 and CDR2 (germline): MGHRA, YSYEKL. This CDR3 is built from 12 residues. CDR3 amino acids: CASSLSGNTIYF. For the CDR3, the DNA is TGCGCCAGCAGCTTGAGCGGAAACACCATATATTTT.

The CDR3 sequence: CASASSAGPRGTQYF. In DNA form, the CDR3 reads TGTGCCAGCGCTTCGAGCGCGGGACCCAGGGGGACGCAGTATTTT. The V gene is TRBV19, the J gene TRBJ2-3, with D possibly being TRBD1 (7 bases). Germline values: CDR1 LNHDA, CDR2 SQIVND (reference sequence). The V gene lost 9 bases and the J gene lost 9 bases, with 25 bases spanning the gap. The CDR3 contains 15 residues.

V gene TRBV9 combines with J gene TRBJ2-7, with 14 bases lining up with TRBD2. V shed 2 bases and J 3 bases; nucleotides not matched to a gene: 1. The CDR3 is 15 residues long. Germline V gene data show CDR1 as SGDLS and CDR2 as YYNGEE. CDR3 region: CASSVGTSGSYEQYF. CDR3 sequence (DNA): TGTGCCAGCAGCGTTGGGACTAGCGGGAGCTACGAGCAGTACTTC.

This clone was observed a single time. V gene TRBV5-1 combines with J gene TRBJ2-3, with TRBD2 matching 14 bases. This CDR3 has 18 amino acids. V lost 3 bases to trimming and J lost 4 bases; unmatched junction nucleotides: 10. Germline CDR1 and CDR2: SGHRS and YFSETQ. The CDR3: CASSSQGLAGVMADTQYF. CDR3 DNA: TGCGCCAGCAGCTCCCAGGGACTAGCGGGAGTTATGGCAGATACGCAGTATTTT.

The V and J genes are TRBV5-4 and TRBJ2-3, with D possibly TRBD1 on 6 matching bases. Deletions cut 1 base from V and 5 bases from J, with 11 bases between. The CDR3 is 14 amino acids. The germline V gene encodes CDR1 SGHNT and CDR2 YYREEE (reference sequence). The CDR3 DNA follows: TGTGCCAGCAGCTTGCAGGGGCCAGGAGATACGCAGTATTTT. Residues: CASSLQGPGDTQYF.

This clone has just a few counts. This chain joins TRBV30 and TRBJ1-3, with D possibly TRBD1 on 6 matching bases. Germline CDR1 is GTSNPN and CDR2 is SVGIG (reference sequence). This CDR3 has 15 residues. Trimming shortened V by 4 bases and J by 0 bases, and 13 bases separated the two germline ends. The CDR3 nucleotides read TGTGCCTGGACTCAGACAGGCGACTCTGGAAACACCATATATTTT. The encoded protein is CAWTQTGDSGNTIYF.

This clone was recorded a few times. The J gene is TRBJ1-1, the V gene TRBV27; D remains unclear. Trimming cost V 6 bases and J 2 bases, with 10 bases left between them. The CDR3 length is 13 residues. Looked up from germline, CDR1 is MNHEY and CDR2 is SMNVEV (reference sequence). The CDR3 DNA is TGTGCCAGCAGGCGGGTTACAAACACTGAAGCTTTCTTT. Amino acid sequence: CASRRVTNTEAFF.

The chain couples TRBV7-9 to TRBJ2-1; the D gene is possibly TRBD2 (6 bases). The CDR3 is made up of 14 amino acids. The germline V gene has CDR1 SEHNR and CDR2 FQNEAQ (reference sequence). With 3 bases removed from V and 5 bases from J, the gap between germline ends came to 11 bases. In DNA form, the CDR3 reads TGTGCCAGCAGCTTCTCGGGAGCAGACAATGAGCAGTTCTTC. It yields the protein CASSFSGADNEQFF.

This clone was found a few times. This sequence joins TRBV7-2 and TRBJ2-7; D might be TRBD2 (6 bases). Germline-derived CDR1 and CDR2 are SGHTA and FQGNSA. V lost 4 bases and J 9 bases, leaving 10 bases between the germline ends. This CDR3 spans 11 amino acids. The CDR3, as DNA: TGTGCCAGCAGCTCTAGCGTGGGGCAGTACTTC. This gives the protein CASSSSVGQYF.

The V call is TRBV6-5, the J call TRBJ2-6; 7 bases align to TRBD2. Trimming removed 7 bases from V and 2 bases from J; junction bases left unmatched: 5. The CDR3 is made up of 15 amino acids. In germline, CDR1 is MNHEY, CDR2 SVGAGI. CDR3 sequence: CASTGGGTGANVLTF. CDR3 sequence (DNA): TGTGCCAGCACGGGCGGGGGAACTGGGGCCAACGTCCTGACTTTC.

CDR3 nucleotide sequence: TGTGCCAGCAGCTACCCGAAGGGACTAGCGGGAGCGCGGTGGACCGGGGAGCTGTTTTTT. Its translation: CASSYPKGLAGARWTGELFF. This chain links TRBV9 with TRBJ2-2; 14 nucleotides agree with TRBD2. The trim removed 4 bases at V and 5 bases at J, leaving 16 bases unmatched. The CDR3 extends over 20 amino acids. The germline V gene has CDR1 SGDLS and CDR2 YYNGEE.

This rearrangement joins TRBV7-9 to TRBJ1-2; unclear D gene. V lost 3 bases and J 8 bases, leaving 13 bases between the germline ends. Germline V gene sequence: CDR1 SEHNR, CDR2 FQNEAQ (reference sequence). This CDR3 has 13 amino acids. The CDR3 is CASSFLSGRGYTF. The CDR3 DNA reads as TGTGCCAGCAGCTTTCTTTCCGGTAGAGGCTACACCTTC.

The V call is TRBV11-3, the J call TRBJ2-3; 8 nucleotides agree with TRBD1. The germline V gene has CDR1 SGHNT and CDR2 YENEEA. The V segment lost 1 base and the J segment 1 base; nucleotides outside the gene matches: 4. This CDR3 comprises 16 residues. The CDR3 here is CASSLVSGGRTDTQYF. CDR3 in DNA: TGTGCCAGCAGCTTAGTGTCAGGGGGCCGCACAGATACGCAGTATTTT.

This clone has just one count. This chain links TRBV11-1 with TRBJ1-3; 8 bases fit TRBD1. The CDR3 sequence is 15 residues long. Germline V gives CDR1 SGHAT, CDR2 FQDESV (reference sequence). V was clipped by 4 bases and J by 0 bases; unmatched bases: 2. The CDR3 region is CASSYRGNSGNTIYF. The DNA for the CDR3 is TGTGCCAGCAGCTACAGGGGGAACTCTGGAAACACCATATATTTT.

The CDR3 DNA reads TGTGCCACCAGCAGCAGGTCTGAGGGCCTATCACCCCTCCACTTT. It codes for CATSSRSEGLSPLHF. This sequence joins TRBV15 and TRBJ1-6; D not resolved. The CDR3 length is 15 residues. Trimming cost V 3 bases and J 10 bases, with 16 bases left between them. Germline CDR1 reads LNHNV; CDR2 reads YYDKDF (reference sequence).

The chain joins TRBV2 to TRBJ1-1; D may be TRBD1 (6 bases). This CDR3 comprises 12 residues. Germline CDR1 SNHLY, CDR2 FYNNEI. The chain's CDR3 is CVLGGEGTEAFF. The CDR3 nucleotides are TGTGTCCTAGGGGGGGAGGGCACTGAAGCTTTCTTT. The complete variable domain, with remaining parts taken from reference TRBV2 and TRBJ1-1, reads EPEVTQTPSHQVTQMGQEVILRCVPISNHLYFYWYRQILGQKVEFLVSFYNNEISEKSEIFDDQFSVERPDGSNFTLKIRSTKLEDSAMYFCVLGGEGTEAFFGQGTRLTVV.

This clone appeared a few times. V usage is TRBV5-6 and J usage is TRBJ2-7; TRBD2 aligns across 10 bases. The V gene's germline CDR1 is SGHDT and CDR2 YYEEEE. CDR3 length: 15 amino acids. With V trimmed by 4 bases and J by 6 bases, 10 bases remained unmatched. The CDR3 loop reads CASSRRASGSFEQYF. In DNA, the CDR3 is TGTGCCAGCAGCCGCCGGGCTAGCGGGAGTTTCGAGCAGTACTTC.

This chain joins TRBV5-1 and TRBJ2-2; TRBD1 matches at 9 bases. With 1 base clipped from V and 3 bases from J, the junction kept 7 bases outside the gene matches. The CDR3 has 17 residues. Germline V gene sequence: CDR1 SGHRS, CDR2 YFSETQ. The CDR3 bases are TGCGCCAGCAGCTTGTCGGGGACAGGGAGATACACCGGGGAGCTGTTTTTT. Its protein product is CASSLSGTGRYTGELFF.

This clone was counted only a few times. V is TRBV3-1 (or the pseudogene TRBV3-2) and J is TRBJ2-6, with a tentative D call TRBD2 (6 bases). With 4 bases removed from V and 0 bases from J, the gap between germline ends came to 13 bases. This CDR3 spans 17 amino acids. CDR1 LGHDT and CDR2 YNNKEL come from the germline V gene (reference sequence). The CDR3 loop is CASSLGGRISGANVLTF. In DNA form, the CDR3 reads TGTGCCAGCAGCCTCGGGGGAAGGATCTCTGGGGCCAACGTCCTGACTTTC.

The rearrangement uses TRBV6-5 and TRBJ1-1; D is undetermined. The CDR3 runs 13 residues. Germline lookup yields CDR1 MNHEY and CDR2 SVGAGI. Trimming left V 11 bases short and J 5 bases short, with 18 bases between. The CDR3 here is CAASRDLLTEAFF. CDR3 nucleotides: TGTGCCGCTAGTAGAGACCTCCTAACTGAAGCTTTCTTT.

The chain uses TRBV28 and TRBJ1-5; maybe TRBD1 (6 bases). This CDR3 region has 14 residues. CDR1 is MDHEN and CDR2 is SYDVKM in the germline V gene. V gave up 5 bases and J gave up 0 bases, with 8 bases separating them. As DNA, the CDR3 is TGTGCCAGCAGTCCAGGGGATAGCAATCAGCCCCAGCATTTT. This sequence encodes CASSPGDSNQPQHF.

The chain recombines TRBV19 with TRBJ2-1, with a possible D match to TRBD1 (6 bases). CDR1 and CDR2 from the germline V gene are LNHDA and SQIVND (reference sequence). The CDR3 covers 15 residues. The ends were cut back, 9 bases at V and 1 base at J, with 16 bases in the middle. The CDR3 bases are TGTGCCAGCAGGGGCCGGGAAGCTTCCTACAATGAGCAGTTCTTC. This sequence encodes CASRGREASYNEQFF.

The rearrangement links TRBV6-5 to TRBJ1-1; unclear D gene. Trimming removed 6 bases from V and 0 bases from J, with 14 bases in between. There are 15 residues in the CDR3. Germline-derived CDR1 and CDR2 are MNHEY and SVGAGI. The chain's CDR3 is CASRTEGAVNTEAFF. The DNA for the CDR3 is TGTGCCAGCAGAACGGAGGGAGCGGTGAACACTGAAGCTTTCTTT.